The rows below give T cell receptor beta chains drawn from one sample of a study of beta chain features in type 1 diabetes. The assay was immunoSEQ multiplex PCR, and TCRdb's table has in-frame clones only and misses some. The table shows 150,000 to 200,000 clones, with more than 10% occurring only once. What was sequenced was central memory CD4+ T cells from blood. These receptors were obtained from a young woman in good health. Both conserved end residues are part of each CDR3. D genes are given only for firm matches. A clone size is listed for some rows: how often the clone was seen (once, few, many), or a class if it is expanded.

D gene: TRBD2; V gene: TRBV9; J gene: TRBJ2-7; clone size: few; CDR3 DNA: TGTGCCAGCAGCGTAGGGACTAGCCGAGAGCAGTACTTC; CDR3 protein: CASSVGTSREQYF
D gene: TRBD1; V gene: TRBV5-6; J gene: TRBJ2-5; clone size: NA; CDR3 DNA: TGTGCCAGCAGCTGGGGACAGGGCTTGGCGACCCAGTACTTC; CDR3 protein: CASSWGQGLATQYF
D gene: TRBD1; V gene: TRBV29-1; J gene: TRBJ1-2; clone size: few; CDR3 DNA: TGCAGCGTGGGACAGCCGGCTTTATCGAACTATGGCTACACCTTC; CDR3 protein: CSVGQPALSNYGYTF
D gene: TRBD2; V gene: TRBV18; J gene: TRBJ2-7; clone size: few; CDR3 DNA: TGTGCCAGCTCACCCCCACTAGCGAATGGCTACGAGCAGTACTTC; CDR3 protein: CASSPPLANGYEQYF
D gene: NA; V gene: TRBV9; J gene: TRBJ2-1; clone size: NA; CDR3 DNA: TGTGCCAGTACGCCAGCGGTAGGGGGAATCTTGTTCTTC; CDR3 protein: CASTPAVGGILFF
D gene: TRBD2; V gene: TRBV6-8; J gene: TRBJ2-7; clone size: NA; CDR3 DNA: TGTGCCAGCAGTTACTTGGTAGCGGGAGTCAGCTACGAGCAGTACTTC; CDR3 protein: CASSYLVAGVSYEQYF
D gene: NA; V gene: TRBV20-1; J gene: TRBJ1-1; clone size: NA; CDR3 DNA: TGCAGTGCCGGCGGGGGTACTGAAGCTTTCTTT; CDR3 protein: CSAGGGTEAFF
D gene: NA; V gene: TRBV6-4; J gene: TRBJ1-1; clone size: few; CDR3 DNA: TGTGCCAGCAGTCGGACGGGGGACACTGAAGCTTTCTTT; CDR3 protein: CASSRTGDTEAFF
D gene: TRBD1; V gene: TRBV14; J gene: TRBJ2-3; clone size: NA; CDR3 DNA: TGTGCCAGCAGCCACGACAGGGGATTTGATACGCAGTATTTT; CDR3 protein: CASSHDRGFDTQYF
D gene: NA; V gene: TRBV11-3; J gene: TRBJ2-7; clone size: few; CDR3 DNA: TGTGCCAGCAGCTTAATTGGGTTCATTCGGGAGATGTACTTC; CDR3 protein: CASSLIGFIREMYF
D gene: TRBD2; V gene: TRBV9; J gene: TRBJ2-1; clone size: NA; CDR3 DNA: TGTGCCAGCACCCGGGGACTAGCGGAAAACAATGAGCAGTTCTTC; CDR3 protein: CASTRGLAENNEQFF
D gene: NA; V gene: TRBV6-1; J gene: TRBJ1-1; clone size: NA; CDR3 DNA: TGTGCCAGCAGTGAATTAATAGGGAGCACTGAAGCTTTCTTT; CDR3 protein: CASSELIGSTEAFF
D gene: TRBD1; V gene: TRBV28; J gene: TRBJ1-4; clone size: few; CDR3 DNA: TGTGCCAGCAGTTTCCGAGGACAGGGCAACGAAAAACTGTTTTTT; CDR3 protein: CASSFRGQGNEKLFF
D gene: NA; V gene: TRBV28; J gene: TRBJ2-1; clone size: few; CDR3 DNA: TGTGCCAGCAGTTTAACTAGGCAGTTCTTC; CDR3 protein: CASSLTRQFF
D gene: TRBD1; V gene: TRBV7-9; J gene: TRBJ1-5; clone size: few; CDR3 DNA: TGTGCCAGCAGCTTAGAAGGGACAGGGCAGCAGCCCCAGCATTTT; CDR3 protein: CASSLEGTGQQPQHF